This TCR beta chain was sequenced for a study of blood T cell repertoires in COVID-19. Study overall: From the United States, Italy and Spain came samples of acute and convalescent COVID-19. T cells, B-cell-depleted T cells, or PBMCs provided the cDNA or gDNA that served as material.

This clone is termed medium-sized (0.01 to 0.1%). Trimming removed 0 bases at V and 3 bases at J, with 12 bases between. The length of the CDR3 is 16 residues. Germline V gene data show CDR1 as SGHVS and CDR2 as FNYEAQ. As handled by the study authors: Reference gene primer amplification in the assay estimated nucleated cell counts. Sequencing was performed with immunoSEQ multiplex PCR; in TCRdb, only in-frame clones are kept and a portion is missing. V, J and clone size are taken as reported in that table, and D and trimming were inferred from the DNA itself. Among 250,000 to 300,000 clones listed, more than 70% were seen once.

The chain couples TRBV7-6 to TRBJ2-1, with a possible D match to TRBD1 (5 bases). The specimen sequenced was peripheral blood. This clonotype was obtained from a woman in her 30s who had recovered from COVID-19. CDR3 loop: CASSLAGQTYYNEQFF. The CDR3 DNA is TGTGCCAGCAGCTTAGCGGGGCAGACCTACTACAATGAGCAGTTCTTC. Full variable domain (missing parts from reference TRBV7-6 and TRBJ2-1): GAGVSQSPRYKVTKRGQDVALRCDPISGHVSLYWYRQALGQGPEFLTYFNYEAQQDKSGLPNDRFSAERPEGSISTLTIQRTEQRDSAMYRCASSLAGQTYYNEQFFGPGTRLTVL.